This T cell receptor beta chain was obtained from a study of regulatory T cells in long-lasting Graves disease. Background on the study: The study enrolled newly diagnosed Graves' patients on antithyroid drugs under 3 months.

Study outcomes and limitations: Under persistent disease, TRBV28, TRBJ1-2 and TRBJ2-5 were used preferentially.

In its sample, this clonotype was seen many times. Its specificity is not known. To make TCR beta libraries, researchers used iRepertoire HTBI primers and Arm-PCR of CDR3 regions. One entry per CDR3 protein results from TCRdb running MiXCR on the multiplex PCR reads. The sample shows around 480,000 distinct CDR3 sequences, about 16% of them seen only once. Time point denoted: newly diagnosed GD, antithyroid drugs for less than 3 months. PBMC RNA was the source of the TCR library. Per the germline V gene, CDR1 is SGHAT and CDR2 is FQNNGV. The CDR3 runs 14 residues. V shed 5 bases and J 6 bases; nucleotides not matched to a gene: 9. These data were also reused for a study on T cells in Graves' hyperthyroidism and ophthalmopathy. This second study notes: Researchers barred patients who had uncontrolled infection, other autoimmune disease, pregnancy or lactation.

This TCR was recovered from a woman aged 40-65 years with Graves disease. This sequence joins TRBV11-2 and TRBJ2-7; 8 bases agree with TRBD1. The material sequenced was peripheral blood mononuclear cells (PBMCs), taken at new diagnosis, from a patient treated with antithyroid drugs. CDR3 loop: CASSRNQGAIEQYF. DNA of the CDR3: TGTGCCAGCAGCCGAAACCAGGGGGCGATCGAGCAGTACTTC.